This TCR beta chain was profiled in a study of blood T cell repertoires in COVID-19. Study information: Whether acute or convalescent, the COVID-19 samples came from the United States, Italy and Spain. The analysed material was cDNA or gDNA that came from T cells, B-cell-depleted T cells, or PBMCs.

Data came from immunoSEQ multiplex PCR; TCRdb stores just in-frame clones and leaves some out. The sample gives 150,000 to 200,000 clones, more than 75% of which show up once; less than 7% is in the top ten. CDR1 is SEHNR, CDR2 FQNEAQ, per germline (reference sequence). The CDR3 has 13 residues. Notes on this clone: An end of the junction does not agree with germline; a read error may underlie this.

Those enrolled in Seattle joined during active infection and were followed longitudinally afterward. The TCR sequence derives from a woman aged 40 to 50 with COVID-19, enrolled during active disease. The rearrangement uses TRBV7-9 and TRBJ2-6, with a weak D call TRBD2 (5 bases). The sample comprised peripheral blood. The CDR3: CGGQFSGANVLTF. CDR3 coding DNA: TGCGGCGGGCAGTTCTCTGGGGCCAACGTCCTGACTTTC.